This T cell receptor beta chain is drawn from a study of OX40 agonist ivuxolimab in advanced cancers. Study context: Ivuxolimab was administered intravenously to patients at 0.01 to 10 mg/kg every 2 weeks. The eligibility criteria allowed prior anti-PD-1, anti-PD-L1 or anti-CTLA-4 therapy, and approximately 42% had some.

Study observations and caveats: By week 6 at 0.1 to 3.0 mg/kg, blood CD4+ and CD8+ T cells had expanded clonally. Which antigen the expanded peripheral T cells recognized is unknown.

Profiled with immunoSEQ multiplex PCR; TCRdb holds only in-frame clones, not every one. Here the sample spans 60,000 to 85,000 clones, around 83% being singletons. With respect to this clone: Its antigen is currently unknown.

V shed 4 bases and J 8 bases; nucleotides not matched to a gene: 4. Germline CDR1 reads KGHSH; CDR2 reads LQKENI. This CDR3 has 14 amino acids. The source of this sequence is an adult with an advanced solid tumor such as melanoma, head and neck, liver or kidney cancer. The sequencing used CD4+ or CD8+ T cells sorted from blood, collected in a trial of the OX40 agonist ivuxolimab. The rearrangement joins TRBV18 to TRBJ1-6; 8 bases match TRBD1. The CDR3 DNA reads TGTGCCAGCTCACTGGGGACAGGATATTCACCCCTCCACTTT. Amino acid sequence: CASSLGTGYSPLHF.